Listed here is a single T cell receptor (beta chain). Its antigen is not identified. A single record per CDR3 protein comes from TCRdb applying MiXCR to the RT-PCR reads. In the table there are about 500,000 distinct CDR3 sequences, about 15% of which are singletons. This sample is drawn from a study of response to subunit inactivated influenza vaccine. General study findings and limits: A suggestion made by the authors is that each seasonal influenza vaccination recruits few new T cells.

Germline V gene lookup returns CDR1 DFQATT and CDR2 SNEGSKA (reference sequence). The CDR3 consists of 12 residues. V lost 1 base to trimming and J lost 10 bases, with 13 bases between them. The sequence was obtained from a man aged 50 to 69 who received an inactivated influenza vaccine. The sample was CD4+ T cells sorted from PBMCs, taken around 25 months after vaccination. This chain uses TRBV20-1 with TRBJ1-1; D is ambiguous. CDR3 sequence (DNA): TGCAGTGCTAGAGGAAGTGGGGAGGCAGCTTTCTTT. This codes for CSARGSGEAAFF.